This TCR beta chain was observed in a study of blood T cell repertoires in COVID-19. Study details: Material from acute and convalescent COVID-19 was sourced from the United States, Italy and Spain.

This CDR3 has 15 amino acids. V shed 2 bases and J 4 bases; nucleotides not matched to a gene: 7. The germline V gene has CDR1 SGDLS and CDR2 YYNGEE. Sequencing used immunoSEQ multiplex PCR; TCRdb keeps in-frame clones, though not all of them. The sample contains about 250,000 clones, 87% of which appear only once. Sequencing was performed on peripheral blood. This receptor was obtained from a man aged 18-30 years with active or convalescent COVID-19. The chain links TRBV9 to TRBJ1-2, with TRBD1 matching over 8 bases. The DNA for the CDR3 is TGTGCCAGCAGCGTCTCGACAGGGGTCGTCTATGGCTACACCTTC. Protein product: CASSVSTGVVYGYTF.